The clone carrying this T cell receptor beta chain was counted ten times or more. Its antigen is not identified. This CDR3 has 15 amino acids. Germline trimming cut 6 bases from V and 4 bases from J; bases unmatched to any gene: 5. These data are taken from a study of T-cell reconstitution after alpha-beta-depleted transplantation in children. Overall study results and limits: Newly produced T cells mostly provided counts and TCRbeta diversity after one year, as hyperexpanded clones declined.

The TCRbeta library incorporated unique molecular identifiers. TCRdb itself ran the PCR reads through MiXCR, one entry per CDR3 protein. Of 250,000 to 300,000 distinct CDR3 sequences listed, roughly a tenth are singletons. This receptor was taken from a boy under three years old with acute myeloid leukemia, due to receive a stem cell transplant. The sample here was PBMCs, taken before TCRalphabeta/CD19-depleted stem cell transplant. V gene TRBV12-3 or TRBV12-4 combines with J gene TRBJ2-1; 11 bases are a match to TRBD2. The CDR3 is CASSLRLAGYNEQFF. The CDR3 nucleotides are TGTGCCAGCAGCCTTCGACTAGCGGGATACAATGAGCAGTTCTTC.